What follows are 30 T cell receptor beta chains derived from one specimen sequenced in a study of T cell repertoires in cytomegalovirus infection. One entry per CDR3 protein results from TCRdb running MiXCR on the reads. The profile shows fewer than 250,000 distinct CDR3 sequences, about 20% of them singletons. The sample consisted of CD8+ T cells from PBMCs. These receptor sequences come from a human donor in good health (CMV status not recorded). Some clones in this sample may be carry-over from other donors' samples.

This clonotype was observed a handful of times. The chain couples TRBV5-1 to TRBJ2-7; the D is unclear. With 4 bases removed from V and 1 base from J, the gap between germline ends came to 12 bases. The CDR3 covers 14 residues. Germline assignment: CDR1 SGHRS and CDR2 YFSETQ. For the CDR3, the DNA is TGCGCCAGCAGCCCGATCGGCCAATCCTACGAGCAGTACTTC. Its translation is CASSPIGQSYEQYF.

DNA of the CDR3: TGTGCCAGCAGTGAAGGGGAAGAGACCCAGTACTTC. This codes for CASSEGEETQYF. The gene calls are TRBV6-5 and TRBJ2-5, with D perhaps matching TRBD1 (5 bases). V was cut by 5 bases and J by 3 bases, with 7 bases left in between. The CDR3 runs to 12 residues. Germline V gives CDR1 MNHEY, CDR2 SVGAGI.

Written as DNA, the CDR3 is TGTGCCAGCAGTACGGACAGGGGATCACATCCTAGCACAGATACGCAGTATTTT. It translates to CASSTDRGSHPSTDTQYF. This chain links TRBV12-3 or TRBV12-4 with TRBJ2-3, with 9 bases identical to TRBD1. The CDR3 extends over 18 amino acids. V shed 5 bases and J 0 bases; nucleotides not matched to a gene: 12.

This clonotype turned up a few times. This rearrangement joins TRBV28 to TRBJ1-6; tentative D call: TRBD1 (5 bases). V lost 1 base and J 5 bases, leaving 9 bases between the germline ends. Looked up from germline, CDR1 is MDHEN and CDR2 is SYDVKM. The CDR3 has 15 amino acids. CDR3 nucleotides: TGTGCCAGCAGTTTATACGGCAGGGATAATTCACCCCTCCACTTT. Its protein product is CASSLYGRDNSPLHF.

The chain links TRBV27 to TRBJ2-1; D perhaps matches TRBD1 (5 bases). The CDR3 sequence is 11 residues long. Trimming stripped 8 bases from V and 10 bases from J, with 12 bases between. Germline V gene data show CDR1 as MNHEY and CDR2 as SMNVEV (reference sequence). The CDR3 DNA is TGTGCCAGCCGTGGTGGGGCCGAGCAGTTCTTC. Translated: CASRGGAEQFF.

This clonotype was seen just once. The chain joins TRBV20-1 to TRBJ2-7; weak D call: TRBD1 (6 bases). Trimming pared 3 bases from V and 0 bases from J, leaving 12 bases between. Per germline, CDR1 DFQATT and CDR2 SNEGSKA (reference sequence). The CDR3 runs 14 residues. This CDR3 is CSARGTGNSYEQYF. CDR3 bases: TGCAGTGCTAGGGGTACAGGGAACTCCTACGAGCAGTACTTC.

The CDR3 DNA reads TGTGCCACCAGTGATCCTATAAGACACGGTGGGGCCAACGTCCTGACTTTC. Protein sequence: CATSDPIRHGGANVLTF. The chain couples TRBV24-1 to TRBJ2-6, with unresolved D. Deletions cut 3 bases from V and 3 bases from J, with 14 bases between. The CDR3 loop spans 17 amino acids. The germline CDR1 and CDR2 sequences are KGHDR and SFDVKD.

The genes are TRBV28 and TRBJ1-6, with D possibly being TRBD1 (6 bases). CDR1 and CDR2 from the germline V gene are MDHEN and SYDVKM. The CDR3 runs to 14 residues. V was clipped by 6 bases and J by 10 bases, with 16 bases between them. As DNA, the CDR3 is TGTGCCAGCAGCAAGTCGGGGGCTCGGTCACCCCTCCACTTT. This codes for CASSKSGARSPLHF.

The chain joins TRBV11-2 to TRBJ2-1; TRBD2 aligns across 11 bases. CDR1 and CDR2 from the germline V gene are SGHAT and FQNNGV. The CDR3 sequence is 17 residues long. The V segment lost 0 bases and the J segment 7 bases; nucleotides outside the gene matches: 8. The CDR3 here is CASSLELAGVFKNEQFF. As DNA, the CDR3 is TGTGCCAGCAGCTTAGAACTAGCGGGGGTGTTTAAGAATGAGCAGTTCTTC.

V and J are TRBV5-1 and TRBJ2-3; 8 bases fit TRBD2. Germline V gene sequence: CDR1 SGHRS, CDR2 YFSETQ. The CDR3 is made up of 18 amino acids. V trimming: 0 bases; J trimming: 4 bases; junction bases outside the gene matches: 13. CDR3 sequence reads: CASSLALAGPSSSDTQYF. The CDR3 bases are TGCGCCAGCAGCTTGGCTCTAGCGGGCCCTAGTAGCTCAGATACGCAGTATTTT.

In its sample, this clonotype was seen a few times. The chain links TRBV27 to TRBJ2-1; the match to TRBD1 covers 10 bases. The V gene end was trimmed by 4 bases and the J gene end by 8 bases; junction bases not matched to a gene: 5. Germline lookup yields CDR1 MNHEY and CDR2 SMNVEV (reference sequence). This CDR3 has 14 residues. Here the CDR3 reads CASSSIGTGDEQFF. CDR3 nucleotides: TGTGCCAGCAGTTCAATCGGGACAGGGGATGAGCAGTTCTTC.

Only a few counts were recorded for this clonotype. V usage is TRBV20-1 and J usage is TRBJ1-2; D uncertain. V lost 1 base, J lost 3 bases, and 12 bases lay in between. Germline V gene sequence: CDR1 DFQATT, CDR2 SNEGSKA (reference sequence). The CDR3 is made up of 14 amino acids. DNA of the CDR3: TGCAGTGCTAGAGGCCGCCAGATCCACTATGGCTACACCTTC. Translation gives CSARGRQIHYGYTF.

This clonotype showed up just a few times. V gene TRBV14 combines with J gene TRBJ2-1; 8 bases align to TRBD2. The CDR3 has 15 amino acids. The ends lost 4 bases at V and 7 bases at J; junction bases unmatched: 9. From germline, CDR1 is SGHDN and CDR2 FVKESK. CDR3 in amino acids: CASSPYGGARNEQFF. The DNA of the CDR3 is TGTGCCAGCAGCCCCTACGGGGGGGCGAGGAATGAGCAGTTCTTC.

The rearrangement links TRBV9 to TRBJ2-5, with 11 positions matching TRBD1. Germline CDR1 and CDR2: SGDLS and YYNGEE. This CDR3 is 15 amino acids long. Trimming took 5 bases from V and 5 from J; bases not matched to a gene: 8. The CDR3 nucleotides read TGTGCCAGCAGGCGAGGGACAGGGGGGGACGAGACCCAGTACTTC. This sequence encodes CASRRGTGGDETQYF.

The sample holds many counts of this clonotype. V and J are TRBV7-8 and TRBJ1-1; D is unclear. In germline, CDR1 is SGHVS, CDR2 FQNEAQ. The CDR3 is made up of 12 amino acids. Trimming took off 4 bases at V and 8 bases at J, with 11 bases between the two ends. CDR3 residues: CASSSRASEAFF. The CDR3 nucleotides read TGTGCCAGCAGCTCAAGAGCCAGCGAAGCTTTCTTT.

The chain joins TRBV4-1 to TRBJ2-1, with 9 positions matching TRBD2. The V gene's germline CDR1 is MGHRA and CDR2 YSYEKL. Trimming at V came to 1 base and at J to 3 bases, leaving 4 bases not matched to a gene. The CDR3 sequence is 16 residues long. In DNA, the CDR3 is TGCGCCAGCAGCCAAGGTATACTAGCGGGCTACAATGAGCAGTTCTTC. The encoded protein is CASSQGILAGYNEQFF.

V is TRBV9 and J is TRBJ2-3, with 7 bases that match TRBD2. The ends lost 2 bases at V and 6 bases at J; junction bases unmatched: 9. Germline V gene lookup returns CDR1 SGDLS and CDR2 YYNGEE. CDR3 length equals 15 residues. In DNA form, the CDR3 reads TGTGCCAGCAGCGTCGGGGGACTACCATACGATACGCAGTATTTT. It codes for CASSVGGLPYDTQYF.

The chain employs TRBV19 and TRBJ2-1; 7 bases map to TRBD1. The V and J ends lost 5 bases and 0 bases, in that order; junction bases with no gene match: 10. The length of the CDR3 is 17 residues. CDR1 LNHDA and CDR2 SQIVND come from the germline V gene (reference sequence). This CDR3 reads CASSPWDSSRSYNEQFF. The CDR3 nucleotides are TGTGCCAGTAGTCCATGGGACAGCTCGCGCTCCTACAATGAGCAGTTCTTC.

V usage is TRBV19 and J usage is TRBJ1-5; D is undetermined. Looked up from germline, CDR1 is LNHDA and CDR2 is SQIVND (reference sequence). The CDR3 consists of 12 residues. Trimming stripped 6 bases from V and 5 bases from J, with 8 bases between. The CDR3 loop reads CASSQTYQPQHF. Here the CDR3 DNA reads TGTGCCAGTAGCCAAACCTATCAGCCCCAGCATTTT.

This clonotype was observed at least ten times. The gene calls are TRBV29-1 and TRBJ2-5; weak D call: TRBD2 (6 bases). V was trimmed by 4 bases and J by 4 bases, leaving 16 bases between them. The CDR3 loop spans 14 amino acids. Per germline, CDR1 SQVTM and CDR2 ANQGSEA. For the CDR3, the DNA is TGCAGCGTTGGAGAAGTAATGGGGGGAGAGACCCAGTACTTC. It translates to CSVGEVMGGETQYF. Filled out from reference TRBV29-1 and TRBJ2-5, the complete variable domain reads SAVISQKPSRDICQRGTSLTIQCQVDSQVTMMFWYRQQPGQSLTLIATANQGSEATYESGFVIDKFPISRPNLTFSTLTVSNMSPEDSSIYLCSVGEVMGGETQYFGPGTRLLVL.

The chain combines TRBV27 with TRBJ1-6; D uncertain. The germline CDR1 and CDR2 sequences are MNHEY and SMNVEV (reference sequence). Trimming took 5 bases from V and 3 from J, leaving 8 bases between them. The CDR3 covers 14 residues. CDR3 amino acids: CASSPQGYNSPLHF. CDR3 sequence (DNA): TGTGCCAGCAGTCCTCAAGGCTATAATTCACCCCTCCACTTT.

CDR3 sequence reads: CASSYAGVDYGYTF. For the CDR3, the DNA is TGTGCCAGCAGTTACGCGGGAGTTGACTATGGCTACACCTTC. The chain links TRBV6-1 to TRBJ1-2, with no clear D. The CDR3 consists of 14 residues. Germline-derived CDR1 and CDR2 are MNHNS and SASEGT. Trimming removed 5 bases from V and 3 bases from J, with 13 bases in between.

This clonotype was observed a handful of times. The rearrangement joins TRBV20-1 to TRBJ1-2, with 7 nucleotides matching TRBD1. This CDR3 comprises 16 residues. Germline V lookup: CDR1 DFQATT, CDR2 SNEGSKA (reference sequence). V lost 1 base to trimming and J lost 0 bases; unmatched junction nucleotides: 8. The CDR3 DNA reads TGCAGTGCTAGAGGGGACAGAACGATACCTAACTATGGCTACACCTTC. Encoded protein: CSARGDRTIPNYGYTF.

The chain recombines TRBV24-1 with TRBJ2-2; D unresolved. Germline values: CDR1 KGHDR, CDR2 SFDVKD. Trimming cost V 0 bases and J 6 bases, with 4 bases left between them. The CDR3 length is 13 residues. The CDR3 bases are TGTGCCACCAGTGATTTGAGTTCCGGGGAGCTGTTTTTT. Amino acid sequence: CATSDLSSGELFF.

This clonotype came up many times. The CDR3 nucleotides are TGCGCCAGCAGTGAGTATCGACAGGGACTGGGGGAGCAGTACTTC. Translated: CASSEYRQGLGEQYF. The V and J genes are TRBV10-2 and TRBJ2-7; a weak D match, TRBD1 (7 bases). The CDR3 is 15 amino acids. V shed 1 base and J shed 7 bases, with 17 bases lying between them. Germline V gene sequence: CDR1 WSHSY, CDR2 SAAADI.

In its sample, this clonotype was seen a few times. CDR3 DNA sequence: TGTGCCACCAGCAGAGATACAGGGTCAGGTTCACCCCTCCACTTT. Translating it yields CATSRDTGSGSPLHF. The chain carries TRBV15 and TRBJ1-6; a possible D gene is TRBD1 (6 bases). Germline CDR1 and CDR2: LNHNV and YYDKDF (reference sequence). V lost 0 bases and J 9 bases, leaving 12 bases between the germline ends. This CDR3 region has 15 residues.

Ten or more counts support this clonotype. The CDR3 sequence is CASTEGWTLIYGYTF. The CDR3 DNA is TGTGCCAGCACCGAGGGGTGGACACTGATCTATGGCTACACCTTC. The chain joins TRBV6-1 to TRBJ1-2, with D perhaps TRBD1 (5 bases). Germline V gives CDR1 MNHNS, CDR2 SASEGT. V dropped 7 bases and J dropped 4 bases, with 19 bases sitting between them. The CDR3 consists of 15 residues.

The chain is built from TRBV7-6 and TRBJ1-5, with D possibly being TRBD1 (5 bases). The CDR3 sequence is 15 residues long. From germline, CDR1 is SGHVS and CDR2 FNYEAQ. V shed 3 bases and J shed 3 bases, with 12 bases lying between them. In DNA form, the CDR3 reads TGTGCCAGCAGCTTCGGGCAGGGCCTCAATCAGCCCCAGCATTTT. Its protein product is CASSFGQGLNQPQHF.

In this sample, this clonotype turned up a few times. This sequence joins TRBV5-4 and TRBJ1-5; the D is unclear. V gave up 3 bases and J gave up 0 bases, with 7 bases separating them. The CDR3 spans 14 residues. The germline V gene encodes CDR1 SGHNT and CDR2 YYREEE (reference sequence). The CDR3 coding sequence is TGTGCCAGCAGCTCGGACCTTAGCAATCAGCCCCAGCATTTT. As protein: CASSSDLSNQPQHF.

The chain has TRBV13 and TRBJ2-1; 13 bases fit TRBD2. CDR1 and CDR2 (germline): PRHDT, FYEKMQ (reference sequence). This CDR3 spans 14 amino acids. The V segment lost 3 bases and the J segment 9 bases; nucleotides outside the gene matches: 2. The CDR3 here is CASSFRTSGSEQFF. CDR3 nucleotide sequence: TGTGCCAGCAGCTTCAGGACTAGCGGGAGTGAGCAGTTCTTC.